Listed here are 17 T cell receptor beta chains from one sample, sequenced in a study of T cell responses to AZD1222 COVID-19 vaccine. Method: immunoSEQ multiplex PCR; TCRdb's copy keeps in-frame clones and lacks some. Found here are about 130,000 clones, 88% of them singletons; the top ten hold under 4.5%. Source: peripheral blood, taken on day 0 of AZD1222 vaccination. These receptors all stem from an adult in good health.

This chain joins TRBV13 and TRBJ1-3; D perhaps matches TRBD1 (6 bases). The V gene's germline CDR1 is PRHDT and CDR2 FYEKMQ (reference sequence). This CDR3 is 16 amino acids long. Deletions cut 0 bases from V and 2 bases from J, with 11 bases between. The CDR3 here is CASSLGQGLAGNTIYF. The CDR3, as DNA: TGTGCCAGCAGCTTAGGGCAGGGGTTGGCTGGAAACACCATATATTTT.

This sequence joins TRBV4-3 and TRBJ1-2; the D gene is possibly TRBD1 (5 bases). This CDR3 contains 14 residues. Germline V lookup: CDR1 LGHNA, CDR2 YSLEER. V was cut by 1 base and J by 3 bases, with 9 bases left in between. In nucleotides, the CDR3 is TGCGCCAGCAGCCAAGCTGGGGCAGACTATGGCTACACCTTC. It specifies CASSQAGADYGYTF.

The chain carries TRBV15 and TRBJ2-1, with unresolved D. CDR3 length: 12 amino acids. Germline assignment: CDR1 LNHNV and CDR2 YYDKDF (reference sequence). Trimming took off 5 bases at V and 9 bases at J, with 11 bases between the two ends. DNA for the CDR3: TGTGCCACCAGCCGGGCTGAGCCTGAGCAGTTCTTC. It translates to CATSRAEPEQFF.

The chain is built from TRBV7-2 and TRBJ1-1, with D unresolved. V lost 7 bases and J 0 bases, leaving 15 bases between the germline ends. In germline, CDR1 is SGHTA, CDR2 FQGNSA. This CDR3 is built from 15 residues. This chain's CDR3 is CASKSVGPMNTEAFF. The CDR3 region has the DNA TGTGCCAGCAAAAGTGTAGGGCCGATGAACACTGAAGCTTTCTTT. Together with reference TRBV7-2 and TRBJ1-1, the CDR3 gives the full variable domain: GAGVSQSPSNKVTEKGKDVELRCDPISGHTALYWYRQSLGQGLEFLIYFQGNSAPDKSGLPSDRFSAERTGGSVSTLTIQRTQQEDSAVYLCASKSVGPMNTEAFFGQGTRLTVV.

The J gene is TRBJ2-7, the V gene TRBV25-1, with D possibly TRBD2 on 7 matching bases. This CDR3 is 16 amino acids long. Germline V gene lookup returns CDR1 MGHDK and CDR2 SYGVNS. Between the trimmed V and J ends, which lost 3 bases and 2 bases, there was a span of 17 bases. The CDR3 here is CASSDSRPGGPYEQYF. The CDR3 bases are TGTGCCAGCAGTGATTCCCGCCCGGGGGGCCCCTACGAGCAGTACTTC.

This clone was picked up one time. The gene calls are TRBV19 and TRBJ1-4, with TRBD1 as a possible D gene (5 bases). Trimming stripped 5 bases from V and 5 bases from J, with 15 bases between. The CDR3 covers 15 residues. Germline CDR1 LNHDA, CDR2 SQIVND (reference sequence). The CDR3 sequence: CASSAPGSLNEKLFF. The CDR3 region has the DNA TGTGCCAGTAGTGCCCCAGGGAGCCTGAATGAAAAACTGTTTTTT.

CDR3: CASSLFPANTEAFF. The CDR3 DNA sequence: TGTGCCAGCAGTTTATTTCCAGCGAACACTGAAGCTTTCTTT. This chain connects TRBV27 to TRBJ1-1, with D unclear. Germline lookup yields CDR1 MNHEY and CDR2 SMNVEV (reference sequence). Trimming left V 1 base short and J 1 base short, with 7 bases between. The CDR3 loop spans 14 amino acids.

The J gene is TRBJ1-2, the V gene TRBV19, with TRBD1 matching 8 bases. Trimming cost V 6 bases and J 1 base; bases outside gene matches: 10. CDR1 is LNHDA, CDR2 SQIVND, per germline (reference sequence). The length of the CDR3 is 16 residues. CDR3 DNA sequence: TGTGCCAGTAGCACCCCGACAGGGGTCCTTAACTATGGCTACACCTTC. It translates to CASSTPTGVLNYGYTF.

The rearrangement joins TRBV13 to TRBJ1-3, with D tentatively TRBD1 (6 bases). Germline V gene data show CDR1 as PRHDT and CDR2 as FYEKMQ (reference sequence). Trimming pared 6 bases from V and 3 bases from J, leaving 9 bases between. The CDR3 is 13 amino acids. For the CDR3, the DNA is TGTGCCAGCAGAACAGGGCTTGGAAACACCATATATTTT. Its protein is CASRTGLGNTIYF.

This clone appeared a few times. The J gene is TRBJ2-1, the V gene TRBV7-9; 12 nucleotides align to TRBD1. The V and J ends lost 2 bases and 4 bases, in that order; junction bases with no gene match: 12. The CDR3 contains 19 residues. The germline gives CDR1 SEHNR, CDR2 FQNEAQ (reference sequence). This chain's CDR3 is CASSLKAPGQGAGYNEQFF. In DNA form, the CDR3 reads TGTGCCAGCAGCTTAAAGGCCCCGGGACAGGGGGCAGGATACAATGAGCAGTTCTTC.

The rearrangement joins TRBV19 to TRBJ1-2; D call uncertain. The germline gives CDR1 LNHDA, CDR2 SQIVND (reference sequence). Between the trimmed V and J ends, which lost 3 bases and 3 bases, there was a span of 8 bases. The CDR3 contains 13 residues. The CDR3 spells CASSIFGDYGYTF. CDR3 DNA sequence: TGTGCCAGTAGTATCTTCGGGGACTATGGCTACACCTTC. The entire variable domain, with the rest obtained from reference TRBV19 and TRBJ1-2, is as follows: DGGITQSPKYLFRKEGQNVTLSCEQNLNHDAMYWYRQDPGQGLRLIYYSQIVNDFQKGDIAEGYSVSREKKESFPLTVTSAQKNPTAFYLCASSIFGDYGYTFGSGTRLTVV.

The gene calls are TRBV2 and TRBJ1-6, with a weak D call TRBD1 (5 bases). Germline V CDR1 and CDR2: SNHLY, FYNNEI. CDR3 length equals 15 residues. V lost 5 bases and J lost 7, with 15 bases in between. The CDR3 here is CASSPGRFSNSPLHF. The CDR3, as DNA: TGTGCCAGCAGTCCGGGACGTTTTTCGAATTCACCCCTCCACTTT.

A single count supports this clone. The V gene is TRBV5-1, the J gene TRBJ1-1; 8 positions agree with TRBD1. The CDR3 is made up of 12 amino acids. CDR1 is SGHRS and CDR2 is YFSETQ in the germline V gene. Trimming cost V 7 bases and J 4 bases; bases outside gene matches: 3. The CDR3 reads CASGQGGTEAFF. As DNA, the CDR3 is TGCGCCAGCGGACAGGGAGGCACTGAAGCTTTCTTT.

V gene TRBV5-1 combines with J gene TRBJ1-1; D remains ambiguous. The germline gives CDR1 SGHRS, CDR2 YFSETQ. The CDR3 covers 13 residues. Trimming stripped 0 bases from V and 5 bases from J, with 8 bases between. The CDR3 nucleotides read TGCGCCAGCAGCTTGGCCTCTGAGACTGAAGCTTTCTTT. This encodes CASSLASETEAFF.

The sample holds one count of this clone. This chain links TRBV7-3 with TRBJ2-3; TRBD1 is a possible D gene (5 bases). The CDR3 sequence is 11 residues long. Per germline, CDR1 SGHTA and CDR2 FQGTGA. The V and J ends lost 9 bases and 5 bases respectively, with 9 bases between them. The CDR3 loop is CARDTGDTQYF. CDR3 DNA: TGTGCCAGGGACACTGGAGATACGCAGTATTTT.

This clone was seen a single time. The chain couples TRBV5-1 to TRBJ2-1; D not certain. This CDR3 has 15 amino acids. The V and J ends lost 0 bases and 0 bases respectively, with 7 bases between them. The germline V gene encodes CDR1 SGHRS and CDR2 YFSETQ. The CDR3 DNA sequence: TGCGCCAGCAGCTTGGGAGCGAACTCCTACAATGAGCAGTTCTTC. It translates to CASSLGANSYNEQFF.

J is TRBJ2-4 and V is TRBV11-3; D gene ambiguous. The CDR3 sequence is 17 residues long. Germline CDR1 SGHNT, CDR2 YENEEA. V gave up 3 bases and J gave up 2 bases, with 17 bases separating them. CDR3 amino acids: CASSFETSSQTKNIQYF. CDR3 DNA sequence: TGTGCCAGCAGCTTTGAGACTTCTTCTCAGACCAAAAACATTCAGTACTTC. The whole variable domain, remainder taken from reference TRBV11-3 and TRBJ2-4, is EAGVVQSPRYKIIEKKQPVAFWCNPISGHNTLYWYLQNLGQGPELLIRYENEEAVDDSQLPKDRFSAERLKGVDSTLKIQPAELGDSAVYLCASSFETSSQTKNIQYFGAGTRLSVL.